The 20 T cell receptor beta chains below were found in one sample sequenced in a study of beta chain features in type 1 diabetes. Expressed TCRB transcripts got sequenced, as all isolated RNA was reverse transcribed. Produced via immunoSEQ multiplex PCR; TCRdb's table is partial and in-frame only. Of about 320,000 clones in the sample, 14% are singletons; the top ten hold approximately 7%. The sample comprised central memory CD4+ T cells from blood. These receptors came from a man aged 25 to 40 in good health.

This clone was found a few times. This chain uses TRBV30 with TRBJ1-3; D unresolved. The length of the CDR3 is 14 residues. The ends were cut back, 4 bases at V and 4 bases at J, with 14 bases in the middle. The germline CDR1 and CDR2 sequences are GTSNPN and SVGIG (reference sequence). The CDR3 DNA follows: TGTGCCTGGATGTTTGGTTCTGCCGGAAACACCATATATTTT. This codes for CAWMFGSAGNTIYF.

The chain recombines TRBV5-4 with TRBJ2-1, with 10 bases that match TRBD2. This CDR3 is built from 16 residues. Per the germline V gene, CDR1 is SGHNT and CDR2 is YYREEE (reference sequence). J was trimmed by 0 bases and V by 4 bases; bases with no gene match: 4. The CDR3: CASSGLAGASYNEQFF. The CDR3 DNA reads as TGTGCCAGCAGCGGGCTAGCGGGGGCCTCCTACAATGAGCAGTTCTTC. The whole variable domain, remainder taken from reference TRBV5-4 and TRBJ2-1, is ETGVTQSPTHLIKTRGQQVTLRCSSQSGHNTVSWYQQALGQGPQFIFQYYREEENGRGNFPPRFSGLQFPNYSSELNVNALELDDSALYLCASSGLAGASYNEQFFGPGTRLTVL.

This clone was seen a few times. This specimen includes other DNA sequences encoding the same CDR3. This sequence joins TRBV7-2 and TRBJ2-1; TRBD2 matches 11 bases. The CDR3 totals 15 residues. Germline values: CDR1 SGHTA, CDR2 FQGNSA. V shed 4 bases, J shed 4 bases, and the junction held 3 bases outside the gene matches. CDR3: CASSSVAGGYNEQFF. The CDR3 coding sequence is TGTGCCAGCAGCTCCGTAGCGGGGGGGTACAATGAGCAGTTCTTC.

The table lists this clone with a few counts. The CDR3 here is CASIIQSTQFF. The DNA for the CDR3 is TGTGCCAGCATCATCCAGAGTACCCAGTTCTTC. The chain combines TRBV11-2 with TRBJ2-1; unclear D gene. Trimming left V 7 bases short and J 13 bases short, with 14 bases between. CDR1 and CDR2 from the germline V gene are SGHAT and FQNNGV. The CDR3 has 11 amino acids.

V and J are TRBV6-6 and TRBJ2-2, with D possibly TRBD2 on 5 matching bases. This CDR3 contains 16 residues. The V end was cut by 2 bases, the J end by 7 bases, with 17 bases between. In germline, CDR1 is MNHNY, CDR2 SVGAGI (reference sequence). The CDR3 nucleotides read TGTGCCAGCAGTTACGGATCGGGGAAGAAGGTCGGGGAGCTGTTTTTT. Protein sequence: CASSYGSGKKVGELFF.

The J gene is TRBJ2-3, the V gene TRBV6-1; D uncertain. The CDR3 contains 11 residues. The V and J ends lost 6 bases and 4 bases respectively, with 5 bases between them. Germline V lookup: CDR1 MNHNS, CDR2 SASEGT. Written as DNA, the CDR3 is TGTGCCAGCAGCACAGCAGATACGCAGTATTTT. Translated, it gives CASSTADTQYF.

The V and J genes are TRBV5-4 and TRBJ2-1; no clear D. Looked up from germline, CDR1 is SGHNT and CDR2 is YYREEE (reference sequence). The V gene lost 0 bases and the J gene lost 10 bases, with 14 bases spanning the gap. The CDR3 sequence is 14 residues long. CDR3 in DNA: TGTGCCAGCAGCTTGGCGGGTTCCCATGGAGAGCAGTTCTTC. It codes for CASSLAGSHGEQFF.

The CDR3 DNA is TGTGCCAGCAGCCCGGGACAGGACCTCTCGTGGGGCTACACCTTC. Amino acid sequence: CASSPGQDLSWGYTF. This sequence joins TRBV5-4 and TRBJ1-2; 8 nucleotides match TRBD1. The J segment lost 8 bases and the V segment lost 4 bases, leaving 13 bases of the junction unmatched. CDR3 length: 15 residues. CDR1 and CDR2 from the germline V gene are SGHNT and YYREEE (reference sequence).

The rearrangement uses TRBV19 and TRBJ1-3; a possible D gene is TRBD1 (5 bases). Germline CDR1 and CDR2: LNHDA and SQIVND (reference sequence). V was pared by 5 bases and J by 4 bases, with 9 bases between. The CDR3 runs 13 residues. For the CDR3, the DNA is TGTGCCAGTAGTCCCCGACAGGGAAACACCATATATTTT. Residues: CASSPRQGNTIYF.

In this sample, this clone turned up a few times. The DNA of the CDR3 is TGCGCCAGCAGTCCCTATAGCGGGAGAGGGGAGACCCAGTACTTC. It codes for CASSPYSGRGETQYF. The rearrangement links TRBV4-3 to TRBJ2-5; TRBD2 aligns across 9 bases. The ends lost 6 bases at V and 5 bases at J; junction bases unmatched: 10. Germline CDR1 LGHNA, CDR2 YSLEER. This CDR3 has 15 residues.

The chain is built from TRBV6-5 and TRBJ2-5; 7 nucleotides line up with TRBD2. Unmatched junction bases numbered 5, after V lost 4 bases and J lost 6 bases. This CDR3 is 13 amino acids long. Germline V gives CDR1 MNHEY, CDR2 SVGAGI. CDR3 protein: CASSSGLEKTQYF. In DNA form, the CDR3 reads TGTGCCAGCAGTTCTGGACTAGAGAAGACCCAGTACTTC.

J is TRBJ2-6 and V is TRBV5-7; no clear D. TRBV5-7 is labeled an ORF, and its function is uncertain. CDR3 length equals 14 residues. V lost 4 bases to trimming and J lost 0 bases, with 5 bases between them. The CDR3 coding sequence is TGTGCCAGCAGCGTCAACTCTGGGGCCAACGTCCTGACTTTC. Translated, it gives CASSVNSGANVLTF.

This clone was detected a few times. This chain joins TRBV6-1 and TRBJ2-2, with TRBD1 identical over 7 bases. The germline gives CDR1 MNHNS, CDR2 SASEGT. J gave up 3 bases and V 10 bases, and 5 bases lay outside the gene matches. This CDR3 is built from 13 residues. Written as DNA, the CDR3 is TGTGCCACCCGGGACAGACACACCGGGGAGCTGTTTTTT. The encoded protein is CATRDRHTGELFF.

This clone was picked up a small number of times. This may stem from a read error, because a much larger clone lies one nucleotide away. The chain uses TRBV5-6 and TRBJ1-5; 11 bases fit TRBD1. V gave up 0 bases and J gave up 4 bases; unmatched junction bases: 3. Germline V lookup: CDR1 SGHDT, CDR2 YYEEEE. This CDR3 spans 16 amino acids. CDR3 residues: CASSLDGTGGNQPQHF. CDR3 nucleotide sequence: TGTGCCAGCAGCTTGGACGGGACAGGGGGGAATCAGCCCCAGCATTTT.

Only a few counts were recorded for this clone. The chain employs TRBV5-1 and TRBJ2-2; D remains ambiguous. The CDR3 length is 16 residues. Per germline, CDR1 SGHRS and CDR2 YFSETQ. V was trimmed by 0 bases and J by 0 bases, leaving 9 bases between them. This chain's CDR3 is CASSLGRWSNTGELFF. CDR3 bases: TGCGCCAGCAGCTTGGGGCGTTGGTCGAACACCGGGGAGCTGTTTTTT.

This clone has just a few counts. This chain joins TRBV29-1 and TRBJ1-1; D possibly corresponds to TRBD1 (5 bases). Germline values: CDR1 SQVTM, CDR2 ANQGSEA. The CDR3 loop spans 13 amino acids. With 1 base removed from V and 4 bases from J, the gap between germline ends came to 10 bases. CDR3 DNA: TGCAGCGTTGAAGGGCAGGGTCGCACTGAAGCTTTCTTT. This sequence encodes CSVEGQGRTEAFF.

J is TRBJ2-6 and V is TRBV6-1; D gene ambiguous. The CDR3 consists of 14 residues. Germline lookup yields CDR1 MNHNS and CDR2 SASEGT. V lost 6 bases and J lost 4, with 10 bases in between. This CDR3 is CASSLSTGANVLTF. The CDR3 nucleotides read TGTGCCAGCAGCCTATCAACGGGGGCCAACGTCCTGACTTTC.

The CDR3 spells CASTESTYEQYF. The CDR3 nucleotides are TGTGCCAGCACGGAGAGTACCTACGAGCAGTACTTC. V and J are TRBV6-1 and TRBJ2-7; D unresolved. The CDR3 sequence is 12 residues long. Germline loops: CDR1 MNHNS, CDR2 SASEGT. V lost 7 bases to trimming and J lost 2 bases, with 9 bases between them.

The sample holds many counts of this clone. The chain recombines TRBV10-3 with TRBJ2-7, with no clear D. Germline values: CDR1 ENHRY, CDR2 SYGVKD. The V and J ends lost 0 bases and 3 bases respectively, with 6 bases between them. The CDR3 sequence is 13 residues long. In nucleotides, the CDR3 is TGTGCCATCAGTGAGTCGCTTGGCTACGAGCAGTACTTC. It yields the protein CAISESLGYEQYF.

This clone was seen more than once but under ten times. The rearrangement links TRBV7-9 to TRBJ2-5; 8 positions match TRBD2. The CDR3 loop spans 15 amino acids. The V gene's germline CDR1 is SEHNR and CDR2 FQNEAQ (reference sequence). V shed 2 bases and J 0 bases; nucleotides not matched to a gene: 2. The CDR3: CASSLLAGYQETQYF. CDR3 DNA sequence: TGTGCCAGCAGCTTACTAGCGGGTTACCAAGAGACCCAGTACTTC.